This is a list of T cell receptor beta chains from one sample in a study of a mutant IDH1 vaccine in newly diagnosed glioma. Antigens of these TCRs are unknown. The repertoire was sequenced with immunoSEQ multiplex PCR; TCRdb's copy has only in-frame clones and lacks some. The repertoire has around 32,000 clones, roughly 80% of them found once; the top ten carry approximately 9.4%. This specimen consisted of PBMCs, obtained from a glioma patient whose treatment included an IDH1 peptide vaccine. These receptors were obtained from a woman aged 25 to 45 with glioma. Some clones in this sample may be carry-over from other donors' samples. The CDR3 runs from the conserved cysteine through the conserved F or W. A D gene is named only where the DNA matches it firmly. For some rows the clone size is stated as once, few or many, or as a class when expanded; others skip it.

len: 19
v_gene: TRBV10-2
abundance: .
j_gene: TRBJ2-7
d_gene: .
CDR3nt: TGCGCCAGCAGTGAGCCAAAGGCTTTCACCGCCGAATACTCCTACGAGCAGTACTTC
CDR3aa: CASSEPKAFTAEYSYEQYF

len: 14
v_gene: TRBV19
abundance: medium-sized
j_gene: TRBJ2-1
d_gene: .
CDR3nt: TGTGCCACCAAGAGAGCAGGGAGCGGCAATGAGCAGTTCTTC
CDR3aa: CATKRAGSGNEQFF

len: 13
v_gene: TRBV6-4
abundance: .
j_gene: TRBJ1-1
d_gene: .
CDR3nt: TGTGCCAGCAGTGACATCAAAGGGACTGAAGCTTTCTTT
CDR3aa: CASSDIKGTEAFF

len: 13
v_gene: TRBV2
abundance: .
j_gene: TRBJ2-7
d_gene: TRBD1
CDR3nt: TGTGCCAGCAGTGGACAGGGGTTCTACGAGCAGTACTTC
CDR3aa: CASSGQGFYEQYF

len: 12
v_gene: TRBV11-3
abundance: .
j_gene: TRBJ2-7
d_gene: .
CDR3nt: TGTGCCAGCAGCTTCGAGGCGAGGGAGCAGTACTTC
CDR3aa: CASSFEAREQYF

len: 15
v_gene: TRBV6-6
abundance: once
j_gene: TRBJ2-2
d_gene: TRBD1
CDR3nt: TGTGCCAGCAGTTTCGGACAGGGCCAGACCGGGGAGCTGTTTTTT
CDR3aa: CASSFGQGQTGELFF

len: 10
v_gene: TRBV29-1
abundance: .
j_gene: TRBJ1-1
d_gene: .
CDR3nt: TGCAGCGTTGTATCCAGAGAAGCTTTCTTT
CDR3aa: CSVVSREAFF

len: 14
v_gene: TRBV5-4
abundance: .
j_gene: TRBJ2-3
d_gene: .
CDR3nt: TGTGCCAGCAGCTTGCCCGACTCCACAGATACGCAGTATTTT
CDR3aa: CASSLPDSTDTQYF

len: 14
v_gene: TRBV9
abundance: .
j_gene: TRBJ2-5
d_gene: .
CDR3nt: TGTGCCAGCAGCGTAGATGACTGGGCAGAGACCCAGTACTTC
CDR3aa: CASSVDDWAETQYF

len: 16
v_gene: TRBV10-2
abundance: .
j_gene: TRBJ1-1
d_gene: TRBD1
CDR3nt: TGCGCCAGCAGTGAGCGGGACAGGGGAGTGAACACTGAAGCTTTCTTT
CDR3aa: CASSERDRGVNTEAFF

len: 14
v_gene: TRBV4-1
abundance: few
j_gene: TRBJ2-5
d_gene: .
CDR3nt: TGCGCCAGCAGCCAAGAACGGGGCAGCGAGACCCAGTACTTC
CDR3aa: CASSQERGSETQYF

len: 15
v_gene: TRBV7-9
abundance: .
j_gene: TRBJ1-1
d_gene: .
CDR3nt: TGTGCCAGCAGCTCTCTAGGGTGGGCGAACACTGAAGCTTTCTTT
CDR3aa: CASSSLGWANTEAFF

len: 14
v_gene: TRBV30
abundance: .
j_gene: TRBJ2-1
d_gene: .
CDR3nt: TGTGCCTGGAATAGCTTCCTCGGCTACAATGAGCAGTTCTTC
CDR3aa: CAWNSFLGYNEQFF

len: 13
v_gene: TRBV7-9
abundance: few
j_gene: TRBJ1-1
d_gene: TRBD1
CDR3nt: TGTGCCAGCAGCCCCTCGGGACAGGATGAAGCTTTCTTT
CDR3aa: CASSPSGQDEAFF

len: 12
v_gene: TRBV5-4
abundance: once
j_gene: TRBJ2-3
d_gene: .
CDR3nt: TGTGCCAGCAGGGAGCCGGGGGATACGCAGTATTTT
CDR3aa: CASREPGDTQYF

len: 13
v_gene: TRBV2
abundance: .
j_gene: TRBJ2-1
d_gene: .
CDR3nt: TGTGCCAGCAGCCCTAACTCCTACAATGAGCAGTTCTTC
CDR3aa: CASSPNSYNEQFF

len: 16
v_gene: TRBV7-9
abundance: once
j_gene: TRBJ1-2
d_gene: .
CDR3nt: TGTGCCAGCAGCCCCTCAGACCGCCGCACAAACTATGGCTACACCTTC
CDR3aa: CASSPSDRRTNYGYTF

len: 15
v_gene: TRBV9
abundance: .
j_gene: TRBJ2-2
d_gene: .
CDR3nt: TGTGCCAGCAGCGTAGAGGGAAGGGGCACCGGGGAGCTGTTTTTT
CDR3aa: CASSVEGRGTGELFF

len: 15
v_gene: TRBV19
abundance: .
j_gene: TRBJ2-2
d_gene: TRBD1
CDR3nt: TGTGCCAGTAGTTCGACAGGGGGCTGGACCGGGGAGCTGTTTTTT
CDR3aa: CASSSTGGWTGELFF

len: 17
v_gene: TRBV15
abundance: .
j_gene: TRBJ1-5
d_gene: .
CDR3nt: TGTGCCACCAGCAGAGAGGACGGAATCTATAGCAATCAGCCCCAGCATTTT
CDR3aa: CATSREDGIYSNQPQHF

len: 14
v_gene: TRBV7-9
abundance: .
j_gene: TRBJ2-3
d_gene: TRBD2
CDR3nt: TGTGCCAGCAGCTCAGGGACTAGGGGCGAGACGCAGTATTTT
CDR3aa: CASSSGTRGETQYF

len: 14
v_gene: TRBV13
abundance: few
j_gene: TRBJ1-1
d_gene: .
CDR3nt: TGTGCCAGCAGCTTTGGGACGGCAAACACTGAAGCTTTCTTT
CDR3aa: CASSFGTANTEAFF

len: 14
v_gene: TRBV30
abundance: .
j_gene: TRBJ1-5
d_gene: .
CDR3nt: TGTGCCTGGAGATCCGAGGCTAGCAATCAGCCCCAGCATTTT
CDR3aa: CAWRSEASNQPQHF

len: 16
v_gene: TRBV7-9
abundance: .
j_gene: TRBJ2-7
d_gene: .
CDR3nt: TGTGCCAGCAGCTTAGTTACCGGGGTCAGGATTGTCGAGCAGTACTTC
CDR3aa: CASSLVTGVRIVEQYF

len: 16
v_gene: TRBV6-5
abundance: .
j_gene: TRBJ2-1
d_gene: TRBD1
CDR3nt: TGTGCCAGCAGTTACTCGTGGGACAGGATATACAATGAGCAGTTCTTC
CDR3aa: CASSYSWDRIYNEQFF

len: 13
v_gene: TRBV2
abundance: medium-sized
j_gene: TRBJ2-7
d_gene: TRBD1
CDR3nt: TGTGCCAGCAGCGGACAGGGGATGGGCGAGCAGTACTTC
CDR3aa: CASSGQGMGEQYF

len: 16
v_gene: TRBV6-5
abundance: .
j_gene: TRBJ1-4
d_gene: .
CDR3nt: TGTGCCAGCAGTTACTCCCGGGACCGGAGGAATGAAAAACTGTTTTTT
CDR3aa: CASSYSRDRRNEKLFF

len: 15
v_gene: TRBV2
abundance: few
j_gene: TRBJ2-1
d_gene: .
CDR3nt: TGTGCCAGCAGTGGACGAGACTACCCCCGGGATGAGCAGTTCTTC
CDR3aa: CASSGRDYPRDEQFF

len: 15
v_gene: TRBV28
abundance: .
j_gene: TRBJ2-3
d_gene: .
CDR3nt: TGTGCCAGCGGATTATCCGGGAGTCGGACAGATACGCAGTATTTT
CDR3aa: CASGLSGSRTDTQYF

len: 15
v_gene: TRBV4-1
abundance: .
j_gene: TRBJ1-2
d_gene: .
CDR3nt: TGCGCCAGCAGCCCCCCTAGAGGGGCTGGCGATGGCTACACCTTC
CDR3aa: CASSPPRGAGDGYTF

len: 14
v_gene: TRBV30
abundance: .
j_gene: TRBJ2-2
d_gene: .
CDR3nt: TGTGCCTGGGGACTGGGGCGAAGCACCGGGGAGCTGTTTTTT
CDR3aa: CAWGLGRSTGELFF

len: 15
v_gene: TRBV2
abundance: .
j_gene: TRBJ2-7
d_gene: .
CDR3nt: TGTGCCAGCAGGGCAGGGTATACAATGGAATACGAGCAGTACTTC
CDR3aa: CASRAGYTMEYEQYF

len: 14
v_gene: TRBV14
abundance: .
j_gene: TRBJ1-4
d_gene: TRBD1
CDR3nt: TGTGCCAGCAGCCAGACAGGGGGAAAAGAAAAACTGTTTTTT
CDR3aa: CASSQTGGKEKLFF

len: 13
v_gene: TRBV27
abundance: .
j_gene: TRBJ1-1
d_gene: .
CDR3nt: TGTGCCAGCAGTTGGGGTGGAGGGACTGAAGCTTTCTTT
CDR3aa: CASSWGGGTEAFF

len: 19
v_gene: TRBV7-9
abundance: .
j_gene: TRBJ1-2
d_gene: .
CDR3nt: TGTGCCAGCAGCCGAACGTTTGGGCAGGCCTCGGTTCGTGACTATGGCTACACCTTC
CDR3aa: CASSRTFGQASVRDYGYTF

len: 14
v_gene: TRBV5-4
abundance: once
j_gene: TRBJ2-3
d_gene: .
CDR3nt: TGTGCCAGCAGCCTTGGCTCCGAGAGAGATACGCAGTATTTT
CDR3aa: CASSLGSERDTQYF

len: 14
v_gene: TRBV27
abundance: .
j_gene: TRBJ2-1
d_gene: .
CDR3nt: TGTGCCAGCAGTACTCGGCGGGGAGGAAATGAGCAGTTCTTC
CDR3aa: CASSTRRGGNEQFF